This T cell receptor (beta chain) was captured by sequencing in a study of human T cells and chemical hapten exposure. Study-wide findings and caveats: Sensitizing with DPC caused no change in TCRs above 1 in 1000 frequency.

This clonotype was picked up many times. Its matching antigen is unknown. J gave up 4 bases and V 7 bases, and 5 bases lay outside the gene matches. The CDR3 loop spans 16 amino acids. Per the germline V gene, CDR1 is SGDLS and CDR2 is YYNGEE. The time point was: healthy volunteer bleed at 2 weeks. Total RNA was isolated from whole blood that had not been fractionated. TCRdb reprocessed the RACE reads with MiXCR, giving one entry per CDR3 protein. Among tens of thousands of distinct CDR3 sequences, around 4.1% were seen once, and the ten largest hold roughly 1.7%. Specimen: whole blood. The chain uses TRBV9 and TRBJ2-1; 16 bases agree with TRBD2. The TCR comes from a female donor in good health. Some clones in this sample may be carry-over from other donors' samples. CDR3 nucleotide sequence: TGTGCCAGCGGCGGGACTAGCGGGGGGGATTACAATGAGCAGTTCTTC. This gives the protein CASGGTSGGDYNEQFF.